A single sample gave rise to the 17 T cell receptor beta chains below, sequenced in a study of blood T cell repertoires in COVID-19. Assay used: immunoSEQ multiplex PCR; TCRdb lists only in-frame clones, some missing. The data contain hundreds of thousands of clones, 87% of them singletons. The source material was PBMCs or T cells enriched from blood (not recorded which). These receptors were taken from a woman under 30 who had recovered from COVID-19.

V is TRBV5-1 and J is TRBJ1-1; perhaps TRBD1 as D (6 bases). In germline, CDR1 is SGHRS, CDR2 YFSETQ. V gave up 5 bases and J gave up 2 bases, with 16 bases separating them. The CDR3 has 15 residues. The CDR3 is CASREVVGGNTEAFF. The CDR3 DNA follows: TGCGCCAGCAGGGAGGTGGTAGGGGGTAACACTGAAGCTTTCTTT.

Details on this clone: A junction boundary mismatches the germline segment, possibly from a read error. J is TRBJ2-4 and V is TRBV28, with D possibly matching TRBD1 (5 bases). The CDR3 is 10 residues long. Germline CDR1 and CDR2: MDHEN and SYDVKM. The DNA of the CDR3 is TGTGCCAGCAGTGGACACGGCCTGGACTTC. As protein: CASSGHGLDF.

The chain is built from TRBV4-3 and TRBJ2-1; 8 bases match TRBD2. Trimming removed 1 base from V and 0 bases from J; junction bases left unmatched: 11. Germline CDR1 is LGHNA and CDR2 is YSLEER. This CDR3 spans 19 amino acids. CDR3: CASSQGVGGDQSSYNEQFF. DNA of the CDR3: TGCGCCAGCAGCCAAGGAGTCGGGGGGGATCAAAGCTCCTACAATGAGCAGTTCTTC.

CDR3 sequence: CASSLVAGELNEQFF. The CDR3 region has the DNA TGCGCCAGCAGCTTGGTTGCGGGAGAGCTGAATGAGCAGTTCTTC. The rearrangement uses TRBV5-1 and TRBJ2-1; 7 bases map to TRBD2. Trimming removed 0 bases from V and 7 bases from J; junction bases left unmatched: 7. CDR1 is SGHRS and CDR2 is YFSETQ in the germline V gene. The CDR3 has 15 amino acids. Drawing the rest from reference TRBV5-1 and TRBJ2-1, the complete variable domain is KAGVTQTPRYLIKTRGQQVTLSCSPISGHRSVSWYQQTPGQGLQFLFEYFSETQRNKGNFPGRFSGRQFSNSRSEMNVSTLELGDSALYLCASSLVAGELNEQFFGPGTRLTVL.

This chain links TRBV5-8 with TRBJ1-2; 9 nucleotides align to TRBD1. Unmatched junction bases numbered 7, after V lost 0 bases and J lost 7 bases. The CDR3 contains 15 residues. The V gene's germline CDR1 is SGHTS and CDR2 YDEGEE. CDR3 region: CASSLAEGQGRGYTF. The CDR3 coding sequence is TGTGCCAGCAGCTTGGCAGAGGGACAGGGACGTGGCTACACCTTC.

The chain uses TRBV2 and TRBJ1-6; D not certain. Per germline, CDR1 SNHLY and CDR2 FYNNEI. V lost 2 bases to trimming and J lost 0 bases, with 20 bases between them. The length of the CDR3 is 20 residues. The CDR3 DNA follows: TGTGCCAGCAGTGAATATCCCCCGACGGTTAGCAGCTCCTATAATTCACCCCTCCACTTT. This codes for CASSEYPPTVSSSYNSPLHF.

This sequence joins TRBV2 and TRBJ2-7, with D unresolved. CDR3 length: 11 residues. Trimming pared 1 base from V and 7 bases from J, leaving 5 bases between. From germline, CDR1 is SNHLY and CDR2 FYNNEI. The CDR3 DNA is TGTGCCAGCAGTGAAGACGGGGAGCAGTACTTC. Translating it yields CASSEDGEQYF.

J is TRBJ2-7 and V is TRBV7-3, with 8 bases aligning to TRBD2. V was pared by 0 bases and J by 3 bases, with 4 bases of the junction left unmatched. CDR1 is SGHTA, CDR2 FQGTGA, per germline. This CDR3 contains 15 residues. The CDR3 nucleotides read TGTGCCAGCAGCTTAACAGGCGGGAGGTTCTACGAGCAGTACTTC. Its translation is CASSLTGGRFYEQYF.

This clone was seen more than once but under ten times. The chain joins TRBV6-6 to TRBJ1-5; 7 nucleotides match TRBD1. The CDR3 totals 13 residues. The V gene's germline CDR1 is MNHNY and CDR2 SVGAGI (reference sequence). The V gene end was trimmed by 6 bases and the J gene end by 9 bases; junction bases not matched to a gene: 8. The chain's CDR3 is CASRRDSDMPQHF. CDR3 nucleotides: TGTGCCAGCAGACGGGACAGTGACATGCCCCAGCATTTT.

V usage is TRBV28 and J usage is TRBJ1-1, with D tentatively TRBD1 (5 bases). CDR1 is MDHEN, CDR2 SYDVKM, per germline. V shed 7 bases and J shed 0 bases, with 24 bases lying between them. There are 18 residues in the CDR3. Here the CDR3 reads CASMGPPSRPMVNTEAFF. The CDR3 nucleotides are TGTGCCAGCATGGGGCCCCCCTCCCGACCGATGGTGAACACTGAAGCTTTCTTT.

V gene TRBV27 combines with J gene TRBJ1-6; D unclear. The CDR3 length is 15 residues. Germline V gene sequence: CDR1 MNHEY, CDR2 SMNVEV (reference sequence). With 7 bases removed from V and 3 bases from J, the gap between germline ends came to 13 bases. Written as DNA, the CDR3 is TGTGCCAGCACCTTAAAGTTCGGCTATAATTCACCCCTCCACTTT. As protein: CASTLKFGYNSPLHF.

The chain is built from TRBV7-9 and TRBJ2-7; D uncertain. V was cut by 3 bases and J by 7 bases, with 7 bases left in between. This CDR3 has 11 residues. CDR1 and CDR2 from the germline V gene are SEHNR and FQNEAQ (reference sequence). The CDR3 bases are TGTGCCAGCAGCTTTAACTCAGAGCAGTACTTC. Residues: CASSFNSEQYF. Drawing the rest from reference TRBV7-9 and TRBJ2-7, the complete variable domain is DTGVSQNPRHKITKRGQNVTFRCDPISEHNRLYWYRQTLGQGPEFLTYFQNEAQLEKSRLLSDRFSAERPKGSFSTLEIQRTEQGDSAMYLCASSFNSEQYFGPGTRLTVT.

V is TRBV5-1 and J is TRBJ1-1; 9 bases map to TRBD1. CDR1 and CDR2 from the germline V gene are SGHRS and YFSETQ. After removal of 2 bases from V and 1 base from J, the junction contained 3 bases not matched to a gene. This CDR3 spans 15 amino acids. The CDR3 nucleotides read TGCGCCAGCAGCTTATGGACAGGGGCGAACACTGAAGCTTTCTTT. This gives the protein CASSLWTGANTEAFF. The variable domain in full, completed from reference TRBV5-1 and TRBJ1-1, reads KAGVTQTPRYLIKTRGQQVTLSCSPISGHRSVSWYQQTPGQGLQFLFEYFSETQRNKGNFPGRFSGRQFSNSRSEMNVSTLELGDSALYLCASSLWTGANTEAFFGQGTRLTVV.

The chain links TRBV24-1 to TRBJ2-2, with 11 bases matching TRBD2. This CDR3 has 18 residues. Per germline, CDR1 KGHDR and CDR2 SFDVKD. The ends lost 3 bases at V and 0 bases at J; junction bases unmatched: 5. CDR3 in amino acids: CATSDRQLAGANTGELFF. The CDR3 nucleotides read TGTGCCACCAGTGATCGTCAACTAGCGGGGGCGAACACCGGGGAGCTGTTTTTT.

Details on this clone: Distinct nucleotide sequences in the sample also encode this CDR3. The chain combines TRBV6-5 with TRBJ1-2; no clear D. Germline V CDR1 and CDR2: MNHEY, SVGAGI. The CDR3 is 15 amino acids. Deletions cut 0 bases from V and 0 bases from J, with 8 bases between. DNA for the CDR3: TGTGCCAGCAGTTACTCGAGGGCCGCTAACTATGGCTACACCTTC. Its translation: CASSYSRAANYGYTF.

The rearrangement joins TRBV19 to TRBJ1-4; the match to TRBD1 covers 8 bases. With 1 base clipped from V and 8 bases from J, the junction kept 12 bases outside the gene matches. The germline V gene encodes CDR1 LNHDA and CDR2 SQIVND (reference sequence). CDR3 length: 17 amino acids. The CDR3 DNA reads TGTGCCAGTAGTATAGTTAAGGTCGGACAGGGCAAGGAAAAACTGTTTTTT. Protein sequence: CASSIVKVGQGKEKLFF.

The chain couples TRBV27 to TRBJ1-6; no clear D gene. V was cut by 6 bases and J by 7 bases, with 13 bases left in between. This CDR3 spans 14 amino acids. Germline V gene lookup returns CDR1 MNHEY and CDR2 SMNVEV (reference sequence). The CDR3 here is CASSRSGENSPLHF. DNA of the CDR3: TGTGCCAGCAGCCGTAGCGGTGAGAATTCACCCCTCCACTTT.